This T cell receptor (beta chain) originates from a study of blood T cells in healthy people across ages. Donor samples were obtained from healthy Caucasian individuals from Russia, aged about 6 to 95. The CDR3 loop spans 13 amino acids. Germline loops: CDR1 KGHSH, CDR2 LQKENI. The V end lost 0 bases, the J end lost 6 bases, and 8 bases lay between the germline ends. A sample-barcoded 5' primer and a J-beta primer mix were used in a second PCR of about 6 to 11 cycles. Each of the cDNA molecules was tagged by a template-switch adaptor with 12 random nucleotides. TCRdb independently ran MiXCR on the 5' RACE reads; one entry per CDR3 protein. The profile shows about 1.7 million distinct CDR3 sequences, about 28% of them singletons.

The source is a woman in her twenties or thirties in good health. Sequenced: blood. The chain combines TRBV18 with TRBJ1-1; no firm D call. CDR3: CASSPPGSAEAFF. The DNA for the CDR3 is TGTGCCAGCTCACCACCGGGGTCGGCTGAAGCTTTCTTT.